This is a list of T cell receptor beta chains from one sample in a study of shared clonotypes between healthy human individuals. Sequenced by immunoSEQ multiplex PCR; TCRdb stores in-frame clones only, minus some. This table has almost 700,000 clones, approximately 90% appearing once. Source material: naive CD8+ T cells sorted from blood. These receptors originate from a man in his thirties or forties in good health. Both conserved end residues are part of each CDR3. Fields, in order: D gene, J gene, clone size, V gene, CDR3 protein, CDR3 DNA. The D gene is left open where the match is weak. Clone size is stated in some rows and not others, as once, few, many or a class when expanded.

>.|TRBJ2-1|once|TRBV14
CASSQFGAGGDEQFF
TGTGCCAGCAGCCAATTTGGGGCAGGAGGGGATGAGCAGTTCTTC
>.|TRBJ2-3|.|TRBV29-1
CSVELDGTRRLFGDTQYF
TGCAGCGTTGAACTTGACGGGACACGACGATTATTCGGAGATACGCAGTATTTT
>.|TRBJ1-1|.|TRBV11-2
CASSFSLGQNTEAFF
TGTGCCAGCAGCTTTTCTTTGGGACAGAACACTGAAGCTTTCTTT
>.|TRBJ2-2|.|TRBV2
CASETGIPGELFF
TGTGCCAGCGAAACAGGGATCCCCGGGGAGCTGTTTTTT
>TRBD2|TRBJ2-1|.|TRBV7-7
CASSLGTSGPNEQFF
TGTGCTAGCAGCTTAGGGACTAGCGGGCCCAATGAGCAGTTCTTC
>TRBD2|TRBJ2-7|.|TRBV2
CASITGTSEYEQYF
TGTGCCAGCATCACGGGGACTAGCGAGTACGAGCAGTACTTC
>TRBD2|TRBJ2-7|.|TRBV15
CATSGGLAPYEQYF
TGTGCCACCAGCGGTGGACTAGCGCCCTACGAGCAGTACTTC
>TRBD1|TRBJ1-5|.|TRBV11-2
CASSLGTGANQPQHF
TGTGCCAGCAGCTTGGGTACAGGGGCGAATCAGCCCCAGCATTTT
>TRBD2|TRBJ2-1|once|TRBV18
CASSHSGGSSYNEQFF
TGTGCCAGCTCCCATAGCGGGGGGAGCTCCTACAATGAGCAGTTCTTC
>.|TRBJ2-7|.|TRBV28
CASRDSYEQYF
TGTGCCAGCAGGGACTCCTACGAGCAGTACTTC
>.|TRBJ1-1|once|TRBV9
CASSVARQNTEAFF
TGTGCCAGCAGCGTAGCGAGACAGAACACTGAAGCTTTCTTT
>TRBD2|TRBJ2-1|.|TRBV9
CASSVAPGTSGSYNEQFF
TGTGCCAGCAGCGTAGCTCCCGGGACTAGCGGATCCTACAATGAGCAGTTCTTC
>TRBD1|TRBJ2-2|.|TRBV27
CASNARGRGSGELFF
TGTGCCAGCAACGCCAGGGGGCGCGGTTCCGGGGAGCTGTTTTTT
>.|TRBJ2-7|.|TRBV11-2
CASSEQGGYEQYF
TGTGCCAGCAGTGAACAAGGGGGTTACGAGCAGTACTTC
>.|TRBJ2-7|few|TRBV7-2
CASSLNSGYEQYF
TGTGCCAGCAGCTTGAACTCAGGATACGAGCAGTACTTC
>.|TRBJ1-1|few|TRBV13
CASSSHLPNTEAFF
TGTGCCAGCAGCTCCCACCTACCGAACACTGAAGCTTTCTTT
>.|TRBJ2-1|once|TRBV11-2
CASSSEFF
TGTGCCAGCAGCTCAGAGTTCTTC
>TRBD1|TRBJ2-5|.|TRBV5-5
CASSWYLQGAGETQYF
TGTGCCAGCAGCTGGTACTTACAGGGGGCAGGGGAGACCCAGTACTTC
>.|TRBJ2-1|.|TRBV28
CASSFSVNYNEQFF
TGTGCCAGCAGTTTTTCCGTGAATTACAATGAGCAGTTCTTC
>.|TRBJ1-5|.|TRBV15
CATSRDHSGQGNQPQHF
TGTGCCACCAGCAGAGACCATTCAGGGCAGGGGAATCAGCCCCAGCATTTT
>.|TRBJ1-1|.|TRBV6-5
CASSVRVHAEAFF
TGTGCCAGCAGTGTCCGGGTTCATGCTGAAGCTTTCTTT
>.|TRBJ2-7|.|TRBV4-1
CASSRDHEQYF
TGCGCCAGCAGCCGCGATCACGAGCAGTACTTC
>TRBD1|TRBJ2-7|once|TRBV4-3
CASSQGQFSYEQYF
TGCGCCAGCAGCCAGGGACAGTTCTCCTACGAGCAGTACTTC
>.|TRBJ2-1|.|TRBV6-1
CASRIAAELNEQFF
TGTGCCAGCAGAATAGCCGCCGAGCTTAATGAGCAGTTCTTC
>.|TRBJ1-5|.|TRBV7-9
CASSLALLEGETNQPQHF
TGTGCCAGCAGCTTAGCGCTTTTGGAGGGAGAAACGAATCAGCCCCAGCATTTT
>.|TRBJ2-5|.|TRBV5-1
CASSLENQETQYF
TGCGCCAGCAGCTTGGAAAACCAAGAGACCCAGTACTTC
>.|TRBJ2-3|.|TRBV4-3
CASSLFRDSTDTQYF
TGCGCCAGCAGCCTTTTCCGGGACTCCACAGATACGCAGTATTTT
>TRBD1|TRBJ2-5|.|TRBV7-9
CASSSFTGTVQETQYF
TGTGCCAGCAGCTCCTTCACCGGGACAGTACAAGAGACCCAGTACTTC
>TRBD2|TRBJ2-1|.|TRBV5-6
CASSIAGGFHEQFF
TGTGCCAGCAGTATAGCGGGAGGATTCCATGAGCAGTTCTTC
>.|TRBJ2-7|once|TRBV9
CASSAGPASHEQYF
TGTGCCAGCAGCGCCGGGCCCGCCAGCCACGAGCAGTACTTC
>.|TRBJ2-7|.|TRBV5-1
CASSLGGEQYF
TGCGCCAGCAGCTTGGGCGGCGAGCAGTACTTC
>.|TRBJ2-7|.|TRBV5-6
CASSSQWTESYEQYF
TGTGCCAGCAGCTCCCAATGGACGGAGTCCTACGAGCAGTACTTC
>.|TRBJ2-1|.|TRBV9
CASSAEGLGGYNEQFF
TGTGCCAGCAGCGCCGAAGGACTAGGGGGCTACAATGAGCAGTTCTTC
>TRBD1|TRBJ2-1|.|TRBV5-6
CASSLDGDRGVYNEQFF
TGTGCCAGCAGCTTGGATGGAGACAGGGGAGTTTACAATGAGCAGTTCTTC
>.|TRBJ2-1|.|TRBV27
CASSSSGLFNEQFF
TGTGCCAGCAGTTCCAGCGGCTTATTCAATGAGCAGTTCTTC
>.|TRBJ1-2|.|TRBV6-6
CASSPGGAYGYTF
TGTGCCAGCAGTCCTGGGGGCGCCTATGGCTACACCTTC
>.|TRBJ2-1|.|TRBV11-3
CASSLGPEQFF
TGTGCCAGCAGCTTAGGACCTGAGCAGTTCTTC
>TRBD1|TRBJ2-5|.|TRBV2
CASRVGQVLLSETQYF
TGTGCCAGCAGAGTCGGACAGGTCCTTCTTTCGGAGACCCAGTACTTC
>TRBD1|TRBJ2-7|.|TRBV25-1
CATGQGAGEQYF
TGTGCCACGGGACAGGGGGCTGGCGAGCAGTACTTC
>.|TRBJ1-1|.|TRBV4-3
CASSQDGEYNTEAFF
TGCGCCAGCAGCCAAGATGGAGAGTATAACACTGAAGCTTTCTTT
>TRBD2|TRBJ2-1|.|TRBV15
CATSRESSGLSGEQFF
TGTGCCACCAGCAGGGAATCTAGCGGCCTTAGTGGTGAGCAGTTCTTC
>TRBD1|TRBJ2-1|.|TRBV19
CASSSSTGGWNEQFF
TGTGCCAGTAGTAGTTCGACAGGGGGCTGGAATGAGCAGTTCTTC
>TRBD2|TRBJ2-7|.|TRBV7-9
CASGGVQQYEQYF
TGTGCCAGCGGGGGGGTCCAACAGTACGAGCAGTACTTC
>.|TRBJ1-5|.|TRBV4-2
CASSQEAGVANQPQHF
TGTGCCAGCAGCCAAGAAGCAGGGGTGGCCAATCAGCCCCAGCATTTT
>.|TRBJ2-5|.|TRBV27
CASTLVAGTLQETQYF
TGTGCCAGCACCCTCGTCGCCGGGACTCTCCAAGAGACCCAGTACTTC
>.|TRBJ1-1|.|TRBV2
CASSLNTEAFF
TGTGCCAGCAGTTTGAACACTGAAGCTTTCTTT
>TRBD1|TRBJ2-2|.|TRBV6-1
CASWDRGLTGELFF
TGTGCCAGCTGGGACAGGGGGCTCACCGGGGAGCTGTTTTTT
>TRBD2|TRBJ2-1|.|TRBV30
CACTSTSGNNEQFF
TGTGCCTGTACAAGTACTAGCGGGAACAATGAGCAGTTCTTC
>.|TRBJ2-1|.|TRBV10-3
CAISDTGTDEQFF
TGTGCCATCAGTGATACAGGGACGGATGAGCAGTTCTTC
>TRBD1|TRBJ2-7|.|TRBV7-9
CASSPRDRVSEQYF
TGTGCCAGCAGCCCCCGGGACAGGGTTAGCGAGCAGTACTTC
>.|TRBJ2-7|.|TRBV27
CASSLGDAYEQYF
TGTGCCAGCAGTTTAGGTGACGCCTACGAGCAGTACTTC
>.|TRBJ1-1|.|TRBV7-9
CASSLVGAGPMNTEAFF
TGTGCCAGCAGCTTAGTGGGGGCGGGACCCATGAACACTGAAGCTTTCTTT
>TRBD2|TRBJ2-7|.|TRBV5-6
CASTPRGVYEQYF
TGTGCCAGCACCCCGCGGGGGGTATACGAGCAGTACTTC